These 21 T cell receptor beta chains came from one sample sequenced in a study of control samples from healthy donors and cancer patients (dated by TCRdb to about 2020). Libraries came from the immunoSEQ multiplex PCR assay. TCRdb retrieved this table from immuneACCESS and kept in-frame rearrangements only. Not all clones are present; in checked studies, unresolved V genes account for under half, and no reason is known for the remainder. This sample lists 80,000 or so clones; approximately 92% were detected once. The top ten constitute 5% to 6% of the sample. What was sequenced was blood. The receptors stem from a woman in her sixties in good health.

This chain uses TRBV18 with TRBJ1-3; 7 bases match TRBD1. The CDR3 extends over 15 amino acids. Per the germline V gene, CDR1 is KGHSH and CDR2 is LQKENI. The ends lost 0 bases at V and 11 bases at J; junction bases unmatched: 10. CDR3 loop: CASSPPPGTDFAIYF. In DNA, the CDR3 is TGTGCCAGCTCACCACCCCCCGGGACAGATTTCGCCATATATTTT.

The genes are TRBV2 and TRBJ2-2; 11 nucleotides agree with TRBD2. The J segment lost 6 bases and the V segment lost 6 bases, leaving 6 bases of the junction unmatched. The CDR3 covers 15 residues. Germline CDR1 SNHLY, CDR2 FYNNEI. CDR3 amino acids: CASSLTSGTAGELFF. The CDR3 DNA is TGTGCCAGCAGCTTGACTAGCGGGACGGCCGGGGAGCTGTTTTTT. Full variable domain (rest looked up from reference TRBV2 and TRBJ2-2): EPEVTQTPSHQVTQMGQEVILRCVPISNHLYFYWYRQILGQKVEFLVSFYNNEISEKSEIFDDQFSVERPDGSNFTLKIRSTKLEDSAMYFCASSLTSGTAGELFFGEGSRLTVL.

The chain recombines TRBV28 with TRBJ1-3, with TRBD1 as a possible D gene (5 bases). V was pared by 5 bases and J by 8 bases, with 16 bases between. Germline-derived CDR1 and CDR2 are MDHEN and SYDVKM. CDR3 length equals 14 residues. The DNA for the CDR3 is TGTGCCAGCAGTCCCCCAGGGAGTAGGGACACCATATATTTT. As protein: CASSPPGSRDTIYF.

The gene calls are TRBV6-6 and TRBJ2-1; 12 bases agree with TRBD2. Germline V gene data show CDR1 as MNHNY and CDR2 as SVGAGI (reference sequence). CDR3 length: 16 amino acids. V shed 6 bases, J shed 7 bases, and the junction held 10 bases outside the gene matches. CDR3: CASRRNLAGGPNEQFF. In DNA, the CDR3 is TGTGCCAGCAGACGCAACCTAGCGGGAGGGCCGAATGAGCAGTTCTTC.

Comments on this clone: One end of the junction varies from germline; a read error may be responsible. The V gene is TRBV19, the J gene TRBJ2-1, with TRBD2 identical over 10 bases. The CDR3 has 15 residues. CDR1 and CDR2 from the germline V gene are LNHDA and SQIVND (reference sequence). CDR3 sequence reads: CASSTSGSSDNEQFF. DNA for the CDR3: TGTGCCAGTAGTACTAGCGGGAGCTCCGACAATGAGCAGTTCTTC. Full variable domain (rest looked up from reference TRBV19 and TRBJ2-1): DGGITQSPKYLFRKEGQNVTLSCEQNLNHDAMYWYRQDPGQGLRLIYYSQIVNDFQKGDIAEGYSVSREKKESFPLTVTSAQKNPTAFYLCASSTSGSSDNEQFFGPGTRLTVL.

The DNA for the CDR3 is TGCGCCAGCAGCCAATCCGGGACAGGGGTTTACCAGCCCCAGCATTTT. As protein: CASSQSGTGVYQPQHF. The chain joins TRBV4-1 to TRBJ1-5; 10 bases agree with TRBD1. The ends lost 2 bases at V and 7 bases at J; junction bases unmatched: 8. Germline loops: CDR1 MGHRA, CDR2 YSYEKL. The CDR3 has 16 residues.

Only a few counts were recorded for this clone. The CDR3 region is CASSAWDFGLAGNSTDTQYF. DNA of the CDR3: TGTGCCAGCAGCGCCTGGGACTTCGGACTAGCGGGCAATAGCACAGATACGCAGTATTTT. The chain recombines TRBV5-5 with TRBJ2-3; 11 nucleotides agree with TRBD2. V shed 4 bases, J shed 0 bases, and the junction held 16 bases outside the gene matches. The CDR3 has 20 amino acids. Per the germline V gene, CDR1 is SGHKS and CDR2 is YYEKEE (reference sequence).

The J gene is TRBJ2-2, the V gene TRBV6-2 or TRBV6-3; no reliable D call. This CDR3 contains 13 residues. Germline CDR1 is MNHEY and CDR2 is SVGEGT. V shed 6 bases and J shed 7 bases, with 12 bases lying between them. DNA of the CDR3: TGTGCCAGCAGCCCCGAGTCCGTCGGGGAGCTGTTTTTT. It codes for CASSPESVGELFF.

The chain carries TRBV7-3 and TRBJ2-3; tentatively, D is TRBD2 (6 bases). This CDR3 spans 15 amino acids. Germline CDR1 SGHTA, CDR2 FQGTGA. V lost 5 bases to trimming and J lost 6 bases, with 18 bases between them. The CDR3 region is CASSAGPGDGDTQYF. The CDR3, as DNA: TGTGCCAGCAGCGCGGGGCCGGGAGATGGGGATACGCAGTATTTT.

The V gene is TRBV28, the J gene TRBJ2-5, with 13 bases that match TRBD2. This CDR3 is 18 amino acids long. V was pared by 7 bases and J by 3 bases, with 14 bases of the junction left unmatched. Germline CDR1 and CDR2: MDHEN and SYDVKM. The CDR3 nucleotides are TGTGCCAGCACCCCCCCCTCTACTAGCGGGAGGGCGAAAGAGACCCAGTACTTC. Protein: CASTPPSTSGRAKETQYF.

This chain links TRBV5-1 with TRBJ1-4, with a tentative D call TRBD1 (5 bases). This CDR3 is built from 14 residues. V dropped 3 bases and J dropped 2 bases, with 8 bases sitting between them. Germline V lookup: CDR1 SGHRS, CDR2 YFSETQ. CDR3 protein: CASSSRGTNEKLFF. The CDR3 DNA reads as TGCGCCAGCAGCTCAAGGGGTACTAATGAAAAACTGTTTTTT.

The chain couples TRBV19 to TRBJ2-2; no reliable D call. This CDR3 comprises 14 residues. Germline V CDR1 and CDR2: LNHDA, SQIVND (reference sequence). With 7 bases removed from V and 2 bases from J, the gap between germline ends came to 11 bases. The CDR3 sequence: CASNGRKNTGELFF. The CDR3 bases are TGTGCCAGTAACGGGCGAAAAAACACCGGGGAGCTGTTTTTT. The entire variable domain, with the rest obtained from reference TRBV19 and TRBJ2-2, is as follows: DGGITQSPKYLFRKEGQNVTLSCEQNLNHDAMYWYRQDPGQGLRLIYYSQIVNDFQKGDIAEGYSVSREKKESFPLTVTSAQKNPTAFYLCASNGRKNTGELFFGEGSRLTVL.

This clone showed up just once. V and J are TRBV4-3 and TRBJ2-7, with 9 bases that match TRBD1. The germline gives CDR1 LGHNA, CDR2 YSLEER. Trimming took 3 bases from V and 4 from J; bases not matched to a gene: 4. The CDR3 runs 14 residues. The CDR3 protein is CASSQSGTGYEQYF. As DNA, the CDR3 is TGCGCCAGCAGCCAGTCCGGGACAGGGTACGAGCAGTACTTC.

The genes are TRBV4-1 and TRBJ2-3; possibly TRBD2 for D (6 bases). Germline assignment: CDR1 MGHRA and CDR2 YSYEKL. The CDR3 length is 18 residues. The V and J ends lost 1 base and 0 bases respectively, with 17 bases between them. CDR3 nucleotides: TGCGCCAGCAGCCAAGGTAATTTGCGGGGACGCAGCACAGATACGCAGTATTTT. It codes for CASSQGNLRGRSTDTQYF.

The gene calls are TRBV7-9 and TRBJ1-4, with 10 bases matching TRBD1. The J segment lost 4 bases and the V segment lost 5 bases, leaving 4 bases of the junction unmatched. The germline CDR1 and CDR2 sequences are SEHNR and FQNEAQ (reference sequence). This CDR3 comprises 15 residues. CDR3 coding DNA: TGTGCCAGCAGCGGCCGGACAGGGGGTAATGAAAAACTGTTTTTT. This translates into CASSGRTGGNEKLFF. The whole variable domain, filled in from reference TRBV7-9 and TRBJ1-4, reads DTGVSQNPRHKITKRGQNVTFRCDPISEHNRLYWYRQTLGQGPEFLTYFQNEAQLEKSRLLSDRFSAERPKGSFSTLEIQRTEQGDSAMYLCASSGRTGGNEKLFFGSGTQLSVL.

The table lists this clone with a few counts. The chain has TRBV15 and TRBJ2-7; TRBD1 matches at 9 bases. The germline gives CDR1 LNHNV, CDR2 YYDKDF (reference sequence). This CDR3 has 14 residues. J lost 7 bases, V lost 3 bases, and 7 bases had no gene match. CDR3 sequence: CATSRGQGGREQYF. The DNA of the CDR3 is TGTGCCACCAGCAGGGGACAGGGAGGTCGGGAGCAGTACTTC.

The rearrangement joins TRBV28 to TRBJ2-3; TRBD1 matches 7 bases. J lost 3 bases, V lost 6 bases, and 3 bases had no gene match. CDR1 and CDR2 from the germline V gene are MDHEN and SYDVKM. The CDR3 consists of 13 residues. Here the CDR3 reads CASRRQGTDTQYF. The CDR3 nucleotides are TGTGCCAGCAGGCGACAGGGTACAGATACGCAGTATTTT.

The rearrangement joins TRBV19 to TRBJ2-4, with TRBD1 matching over 12 bases. The germline CDR1 and CDR2 sequences are LNHDA and SQIVND (reference sequence). This CDR3 comprises 14 residues. The V gene end was trimmed by 3 bases and the J gene end by 8 bases; junction bases not matched to a gene: 2. As DNA, the CDR3 is TGTGCCAGTAGTATGGGACAGGGGGCTGACATTCAGTACTTC. It encodes CASSMGQGADIQYF.

This clone was detected once. This chain uses TRBV4-1 with TRBJ2-7; D is unresolved. Germline CDR1 is MGHRA and CDR2 is YSYEKL. Deletions cut 1 base from V and 6 bases from J, with 10 bases between. The CDR3 runs to 13 residues. In DNA, the CDR3 is TGCGCCAGCAGCCAAGCCGGAACGTCCGAGCAGTACTTC. Translated, it gives CASSQAGTSEQYF.

In nucleotides, the CDR3 is TGTGCCAGCAGCTCGGGACTAGCGGGAGGACTCCTAACCACAGATACGCAGTATTTT. This sequence encodes CASSSGLAGGLLTTDTQYF. J is TRBJ2-3 and V is TRBV9, with 15 bases identical to TRBD2. The trim removed 4 bases at V and 2 bases at J, leaving 11 bases unmatched. CDR3 length: 19 residues. Looked up from germline, CDR1 is SGDLS and CDR2 is YYNGEE.

This clone was detected only once. The same CDR3 arises from other DNA sequences in this sample as well. V gene TRBV5-1 combines with J gene TRBJ1-2; TRBD1 matches at 7 bases. Unmatched junction bases numbered 0, after V lost 0 bases and J lost 4 bases. The CDR3 is made up of 13 amino acids. Germline-derived CDR1 and CDR2 are SGHRS and YFSETQ. The DNA for the CDR3 is TGCGCCAGCAGCTTGGACAGGGGCTATGGCTACACCTTC. It encodes CASSLDRGYGYTF.